This entry features one TCR beta chain sequence. The antigen is not known. The sample originates from a study of vaccination effects on CD4 cells after COVID-19. Study context: Post-vaccine sampling occurred a median 72 days after the second dose.

Sequencing was preceded by expansion of antigen-specific CD4+ T cells with viral peptide pools in the ViraFEST assay. Isolation of CD4+ T cells took place after about 10 days of culture. Subjects were given two BNT162b2 or mRNA-1273 vaccine doses. V dropped 5 bases and J dropped 0 bases, with 8 bases sitting between them. The CDR3 is made up of 14 amino acids. Looked up from germline, CDR1 is WNHNN and CDR2 is SYGVQD (reference sequence). The table came from immunoSEQ multiplex PCR; TCRdb's copy has only in-frame clones and leaves some out. The table records approximately 78,000 clones, approximately 81% of them present only once.

The specimen was CD4+ T cells from PBMCs cultured with HCoV-229E spike peptides, collected after COVID-19 vaccination. This TCR came from a human donor who received a COVID-19 vaccine. V usage is TRBV10-1 and J usage is TRBJ1-5; D is uncertain. The CDR3 spells CASSQSYSNQPQHF. The DNA of the CDR3 is TGCGCCAGCAGTCAGAGTTATAGCAATCAGCCCCAGCATTTT.